These 23 T cell receptor beta chains share one sample of origin, sequenced in a study of T cell responses to AZD1222 COVID-19 vaccine. Only in-frame clones appear in the TCRdb table, and some are missing; sequencing was by immunoSEQ multiplex PCR. The sample yields over 120,000 clones, around 93% seen once. Sequencing used peripheral blood, obtained 28 days after the second AZD1222 dose. These TCRs come from an adult who received the AZD1222 COVID-19 vaccine.

The rearrangement links TRBV28 to TRBJ1-5; 9 bases fit TRBD1. With V trimmed by 6 bases and J by 3 bases, 6 bases remained unmatched. The length of the CDR3 is 15 residues. The V gene's germline CDR1 is MDHEN and CDR2 SYDVKM. The CDR3 nucleotides read TGTGCCAGCAGCTGGGACAGGGAGGACAATCAGCCCCAGCATTTT. Its protein is CASSWDREDNQPQHF.

V is TRBV5-1 and J is TRBJ1-2; 12 bases fit TRBD1. This CDR3 spans 14 amino acids. Unmatched junction bases numbered 3, after V lost 4 bases and J lost 5 bases. Germline CDR1 and CDR2: SGHRS and YFSETQ. The CDR3 bases are TGCGCCAGCAGCACGGGACAGGGGGCGTATGGCTACACCTTC. Translating gives CASSTGQGAYGYTF.

The chain couples TRBV21-1 to TRBJ1-2; the table's D call, TRBD1, has no DNA check behind it. TRBV21-1 is recorded as a pseudogene. CDR3 length equals 17 residues. The CDR3 DNA sequence: TGTGCCAGCAGCAATAATTGGGCCGGTACATCCCTAAGTGGCTACACCTTC. It yields the protein CASSNNWAGTSLSGYTF.

The rearrangement uses TRBV7-2 and TRBJ1-1; D gene uncertain. V lost 5 bases, J lost 2 bases, and 6 bases lay in between. The CDR3 loop spans 12 amino acids. Germline lookup yields CDR1 SGHTA and CDR2 FQGNSA. The DNA for the CDR3 is TGTGCCAGCAGCCATCTTAACACTGAAGCTTTCTTT. Translating it yields CASSHLNTEAFF.

The CDR3: CASSQASQGKDEQFF. The CDR3 bases are TGTGCCAGCAGCCAAGCGTCTCAGGGGAAGGATGAGCAGTTCTTC. The genes are TRBV14 and TRBJ2-1; a weak D match, TRBD1 (6 bases). The V end lost 1 base, the J end lost 8 bases, and 15 bases lay between the germline ends. Germline CDR1 is SGHDN and CDR2 is FVKESK. The CDR3 is 15 residues long.

The chain uses TRBV28 and TRBJ2-7; 11 nucleotides line up with TRBD2. This CDR3 is built from 18 residues. V lost 8 bases, J lost 1 base, and 16 bases stayed unmatched. Germline CDR1 reads MDHEN; CDR2 reads SYDVKM. Here the CDR3 reads CASSWASGRLSVSYEQYF. CDR3 DNA: TGTGCCAGCTCTTGGGCTAGCGGGAGGTTATCCGTTTCCTACGAGCAGTACTTC.

The V gene is TRBV3-1 (or the pseudogene TRBV3-2), the J gene TRBJ2-3; 10 bases agree with TRBD2. This CDR3 has 13 amino acids. Looked up from germline, CDR1 is LGHDT and CDR2 is YNNKEL (reference sequence). The V and J ends lost 7 bases and 8 bases, in that order; junction bases with no gene match: 6. The CDR3 here is CASNPSGRGTQYF. CDR3 nucleotides: TGTGCCAGCAACCCAAGCGGGAGGGGTACGCAGTATTTT.

This chain's CDR3 is CASSRGHTVNNEQFF. CDR3 DNA: TGTGCCAGCAGCCGAGGGCACACAGTCAACAATGAGCAGTTCTTC. The chain carries TRBV11-2 and TRBJ2-1; D is perhaps TRBD2 (5 bases). V shed 5 bases and J shed 5 bases, with 16 bases lying between them. This CDR3 is 15 amino acids long. CDR1 and CDR2 from the germline V gene are SGHAT and FQNNGV.

The chain couples TRBV25-1 to TRBJ1-1, with a weak D call TRBD1 (5 bases). The CDR3 runs 12 residues. CDR1 and CDR2 (germline): MGHDK, SYGVNS. Trimming took 3 bases from V and 6 from J, leaving 8 bases between them. Here the CDR3 DNA reads TGTGCCAGCAGTGAGGGGGAGGCTGAAGCTTTCTTT. This encodes CASSEGEAEAFF.

V usage is TRBV19 and J usage is TRBJ1-5; D ambiguous. The CDR3 loop spans 12 amino acids. CDR1 LNHDA and CDR2 SQIVND come from the germline V gene (reference sequence). Trimming removed 9 bases from V and 7 bases from J, with 13 bases in between. In nucleotides, the CDR3 is TGTGCCAGGGTTAGTCTTGTACAGCCCCAGCATTTT. Protein: CARVSLVQPQHF.

The rearrangement links TRBV5-1 to TRBJ1-4; D might be TRBD1 (5 bases). V was pared by 6 bases and J by 2 bases, with 14 bases between. The CDR3 is 15 residues long. Germline CDR1 is SGHRS and CDR2 is YFSETQ. CDR3 sequence reads: CASNRSPGTNEKLFF. CDR3 in DNA: TGCGCCAGCAACCGGAGCCCAGGGACTAATGAAAAACTGTTTTTT.

The chain recombines TRBV6-6 with TRBJ1-1, with TRBD1 identical over 11 bases. The CDR3 contains 13 residues. V trimming: 11 bases; J trimming: 8 bases; junction bases outside the gene matches: 10. Per germline, CDR1 MNHNY and CDR2 SVGAGI (reference sequence). As DNA, the CDR3 is TGTGCCCTTCGGGACAGGGGGGCCCACGAAGCTTTCTTT. This codes for CALRDRGAHEAFF.

V gene TRBV6-5 combines with J gene TRBJ1-2; tentatively, D is TRBD1 (6 bases). V shed 0 bases and J shed 6 bases, with 11 bases lying between them. The germline CDR1 and CDR2 sequences are MNHEY and SVGAGI. The CDR3 has 14 residues. CDR3 sequence reads: CASSYSGGANGYTF. Here the CDR3 DNA reads TGTGCCAGCAGTTACTCGGGGGGCGCGAATGGCTACACCTTC.

The chain carries TRBV7-3 and TRBJ1-6, with a tentative D call TRBD1 (6 bases). Per the germline V gene, CDR1 is SGHTA and CDR2 is FQGTGA. Between the trimmed V and J ends, which lost 5 bases and 9 bases, there was a span of 17 bases. The CDR3 loop spans 15 amino acids. CDR3: CASSPRGGGGSPLHF. The CDR3 DNA follows: TGTGCCAGCAGCCCAAGGGGGGGCGGCGGTTCACCCCTCCACTTT.

The chain uses TRBV28 and TRBJ1-1, with 10 bases fitting TRBD1. Germline-derived CDR1 and CDR2 are MDHEN and SYDVKM. V dropped 7 bases and J dropped 6; count of bases not matched to a gene: 8. CDR3 size: 14 residues. The CDR3 protein is CASTQSTGGPEAFF. For the CDR3, the DNA is TGTGCCAGCACCCAATCGACAGGGGGCCCTGAAGCTTTCTTT. The full variable domain, rest sourced from reference TRBV28 and TRBJ1-1, is DVKVTQSSRYLVKRTGEKVFLECVQDMDHENMFWYRQDPGLGLRLIYFSYDVKMKEKGDIPEGYSVSREKKERFSLILESASTNQTSMYLCASTQSTGGPEAFFGQGTRLTVV.

This chain uses TRBV6-6 with TRBJ2-1; possibly TRBD2 for D (6 bases). The CDR3 is made up of 16 amino acids. Trimming took 5 bases from V and 3 from J, leaving 17 bases between them. The germline V gene has CDR1 MNHNY and CDR2 SVGAGI (reference sequence). The CDR3 is CASSGEGGMIYNEQFF. CDR3 in DNA: TGTGCCAGCAGTGGAGAAGGAGGGATGATCTACAATGAGCAGTTCTTC.

The chain uses TRBV18 and TRBJ2-7; 7 bases are a match to TRBD1. The V segment lost 4 bases and the J segment 1 base; nucleotides outside the gene matches: 1. The germline gives CDR1 KGHSH, CDR2 LQKENI. This CDR3 has 13 residues. CDR3 DNA sequence: TGTGCCAGCTCACAGGGACAGTCCTACGAGCAGTACTTC. This encodes CASSQGQSYEQYF.

This clone was counted between two and nine times. The V gene is TRBV10-1, the J gene TRBJ2-2, with D possibly being TRBD1 or TRBD2 (5 bases each). The CDR3 spans 13 residues. V was trimmed by 6 bases and J by 10 bases, leaving 15 bases between them. Germline loops: CDR1 WNHNN, CDR2 SYGVQD (reference sequence). The CDR3 here is CASRAGATEELFF. The CDR3 DNA sequence: TGCGCCAGCAGGGCCGGGGCGACGGAGGAGCTGTTTTTT.

The chain recombines TRBV3-1 (or the pseudogene TRBV3-2) with TRBJ2-1, with TRBD2 identical over 13 bases. This CDR3 spans 16 amino acids. Per germline, CDR1 LGHDT and CDR2 YNNKEL (reference sequence). Trimming removed 4 bases from V and 7 bases from J; junction bases left unmatched: 7. CDR3 in amino acids: CASSRTWTSGRNEQFF. The CDR3 nucleotides are TGTGCCAGCAGCCGAACGTGGACTAGCGGGAGAAATGAGCAGTTCTTC.

The chain has TRBV3-1 (or the pseudogene TRBV3-2) and TRBJ2-1; D remains unclear. The CDR3 has 12 residues. From germline, CDR1 is LGHDT and CDR2 YNNKEL (reference sequence). The V gene lost 2 bases and the J gene lost 12 bases, with 11 bases spanning the gap. This CDR3 reads CASSQNLELQFF. The CDR3 region has the DNA TGTGCCAGCAGCCAAAACCTAGAATTGCAGTTCTTC.

The chain combines TRBV5-1 with TRBJ1-3; perhaps TRBD1 as D (6 bases). Germline V gene sequence: CDR1 SGHRS, CDR2 YFSETQ. With 1 base removed from V and 1 base from J, the gap between germline ends came to 12 bases. This CDR3 comprises 16 residues. CDR3 region: CASSLRGAESGNTIYF. CDR3 DNA: TGCGCCAGCAGCTTGCGGGGGGCTGAATCTGGAAACACCATATATTTT. Based on the CDR3 plus reference TRBV5-1 and TRBJ1-3, the full variable domain is KAGVTQTPRYLIKTRGQQVTLSCSPISGHRSVSWYQQTPGQGLQFLFEYFSETQRNKGNFPGRFSGRQFSNSRSEMNVSTLELGDSALYLCASSLRGAESGNTIYFGEGSWLTVV.

This chain connects TRBV11-2 to TRBJ2-2, with D uncertain. Germline V gene sequence: CDR1 SGHAT, CDR2 FQNNGV. This CDR3 region has 14 residues. Trimming shortened V by 1 base and J by 5 bases, and 8 bases separated the two germline ends. The CDR3 here is CASSLGHTTGELFF. The DNA of the CDR3 is TGTGCCAGCAGCTTAGGACACACAACCGGGGAGCTGTTTTTT.

This rearrangement joins TRBV6-5 to TRBJ2-5; D is uncertain. V was cut by 6 bases and J by 7 bases, with 12 bases left in between. The CDR3 contains 12 residues. Germline V gene data show CDR1 as MNHEY and CDR2 as SVGAGI. CDR3 region: CASRGPSGTQYF. The CDR3 bases are TGTGCCAGCAGAGGCCCCTCCGGGACCCAGTACTTC.